This T cell receptor (beta chain) was sequenced in a study of blood T cell repertoires in COVID-19. About the study: Acute and convalescent COVID-19 samples came from the United States, Italy and Spain. Nucleic acid was either cDNA or gDNA, and it came from T cells, B-cell-depleted T cells, or PBMCs.

This CDR3 has 14 residues. The germline V gene has CDR1 MGHRA and CDR2 YSYEKL. The V end lost 5 bases, the J end lost 2 bases, and 9 bases lay between the germline ends. Authors' methods: From reference gene primer amplification, estimates of nucleated cell counts were derived. Here immunoSEQ multiplex PCR was the method, and the copy in TCRdb shows in-frame clones only, minus some. V, J and clone size are taken as reported in that table, and D and trimming were inferred from the DNA itself. In the table there are around 360,000 clones, 80% to 90% of which are singletons. Followed longitudinally, the Seattle patients had been enrolled during active infection.

This chain links TRBV4-1 with TRBJ2-2, with a tentative D call TRBD1 (6 bases). The source material was peripheral blood. This sequence originates from a woman under 40 with COVID-19, enrolled during active disease. CDR3 amino acids: CASSNRVNTGELFF. CDR3 DNA: TGCGCCAGCAGCAACAGGGTTAACACCGGGGAGCTGTTTTTT.